This passage covers 9 T cell receptor beta chains from one sample sequenced in a study of brain T cells in children with intractable seizures. Clones were sequenced by immunoSEQ multiplex PCR, and TCRdb holds only the in-frame ones, with some missing. The sample has fewer than 85,000 clones; more than 85% are singletons. The sequencing used peripheral blood, collected at surgery. The receptors were sampled from a boy younger than two with tuberous sclerosis and intractable seizures.

This clone was detected a few times. The V and J genes are TRBV19 and TRBJ1-5; 10 bases map to TRBD1. The CDR3 is 15 residues long. Germline CDR1 reads LNHDA; CDR2 reads SQIVND (reference sequence). Trimming removed 2 bases from V and 7 bases from J; junction bases left unmatched: 5. The CDR3 region is CASSIRTGGWQPQHF. For the CDR3, the DNA is TGTGCCAGTAGTATACGGACAGGGGGATGGCAGCCCCAGCATTTT.

This chain uses TRBV2 with TRBJ2-5; unclear D gene. The CDR3 extends over 15 amino acids. Trimming shortened V by 3 bases and J by 0 bases, and 11 bases separated the two germline ends. CDR1 and CDR2 from the germline V gene are SNHLY and FYNNEI. The CDR3 bases are TGTGCCAGCAGTGATAGTGCTCCGTACCAAGAGACCCAGTACTTC. This codes for CASSDSAPYQETQYF.

The chain employs TRBV6-5 and TRBJ2-7; a weak D match, TRBD2 (6 bases). The germline V gene has CDR1 MNHEY and CDR2 SVGAGI. The CDR3 extends over 13 amino acids. Trimming cost V 4 bases and J 7 bases, with 14 bases left between them. The CDR3 sequence: CASSSGTYDEQYF. The CDR3 nucleotides are TGTGCCAGCAGTTCCGGGACTTATGATGAGCAGTACTTC.

The V gene is TRBV4-2, the J gene TRBJ1-1, with TRBD1 identical over 8 bases. V was clipped by 0 bases and J by 4 bases; unmatched bases: 7. This CDR3 is built from 16 residues. Germline V lookup: CDR1 LGHNA, CDR2 YNFKEQ. Written as DNA, the CDR3 is TGTGCCAGCAGCCAAGATTGGACAGGGATGGGCACTGAAGCTTTCTTT. It is translated as CASSQDWTGMGTEAFF.

This chain connects TRBV18 to TRBJ2-7; no definite D call. The V gene's germline CDR1 is KGHSH and CDR2 LQKENI. The CDR3 is 14 amino acids. The V end lost 0 bases, the J end lost 3 bases, and 9 bases lay between the germline ends. In DNA form, the CDR3 reads TGTGCCAGCTCACCACCGCCAGAAGGCTACGAGCAGTACTTC. This translates into CASSPPPEGYEQYF.

The J gene is TRBJ2-7, the V gene TRBV28; D may be TRBD2 (6 bases). Germline CDR1 MDHEN, CDR2 SYDVKM. This CDR3 has 15 residues. V was clipped by 5 bases and J by 4 bases, with 18 bases between them. The CDR3 nucleotides are TGTGCCAGCAGTCTACCCGGGGGTACCTATTACGAGCAGTACTTC. Its translation: CASSLPGGTYYEQYF. The whole variable domain, filled in from reference TRBV28 and TRBJ2-7, reads DVKVTQSSRYLVKRTGEKVFLECVQDMDHENMFWYRQDPGLGLRLIYFSYDVKMKEKGDIPEGYSVSREKKERFSLILESASTNQTSMYLCASSLPGGTYYEQYFGPGTRLTVT.

The V gene is TRBV5-1, the J gene TRBJ2-7; 7 bases fit TRBD1. CDR3 size: 16 residues. J was trimmed by 3 bases and V by 4 bases; bases with no gene match: 13. Germline CDR1 and CDR2: SGHRS and YFSETQ. The CDR3 bases are TGCGCCAGCAGCAACCCATTAACCGGGACAGTCTACGAGCAGTACTTC. Amino acid sequence: CASSNPLTGTVYEQYF.

The chain recombines TRBV12-3 or TRBV12-4 with TRBJ1-1, with D hard to call. The length of the CDR3 is 12 residues. Trimming removed 2 bases at V and 9 bases at J, with 10 bases between. The CDR3 protein is CASSLNSGKAFF. The DNA for the CDR3 is TGTGCCAGCAGTTTAAACTCTGGGAAAGCTTTCTTT.

The chain joins TRBV4-1 to TRBJ2-1, with 7 bases identical to TRBD2. The germline CDR1 and CDR2 sequences are MGHRA and YSYEKL. The J segment lost 8 bases and the V segment lost 0 bases, leaving 10 bases of the junction unmatched. The CDR3 totals 16 residues. CDR3: CASSQERLARIDEQFF. CDR3 sequence (DNA): TGCGCCAGCAGCCAAGAAAGACTAGCAAGGATAGATGAGCAGTTCTTC.